The subject of this entry is one TCR beta chain. Trimming left V 1 base short and J 3 bases short, with 10 bases between. The CDR3 has 14 amino acids. CDR1 is SGHNT, CDR2 YYREEE, per germline (reference sequence). The table came from immunoSEQ multiplex PCR; TCRdb's copy has only in-frame clones and leaves some out. The sample lists 270,000 or so clones; approximately 90% were seen once. The data are from a study of blood T cell repertoires in COVID-19. Background on the study: The United States, Italy and Spain supplied acute and convalescent COVID-19 samples.

Assignment of participants to cohorts was predicated upon participant-reported clinical history. The chain couples TRBV5-4 to TRBJ1-1; perhaps TRBD1 as D (6 bases). The receptor was derived from a middle-aged woman with acute COVID-19. Sequences were obtained from PBMCs or T cells enriched from blood (not recorded which). The CDR3 nucleotides are TGTGCCAGCAGCTTGCAGGGGAAGGACACTGAAGCTTTCTTT. This gives the protein CASSLQGKDTEAFF.